This T cell receptor (beta chain) stems from a study of blood T cell repertoires in COVID-19. The wider study: Specimens from acute and convalescent COVID-19 originated in the United States, Italy and Spain. T cells, B-cell-depleted T cells, or PBMCs provided the cDNA or gDNA that served as material.

The CDR3 covers 13 residues. The germline V gene has CDR1 SGHTA and CDR2 FQGNSA. V lost 3 bases, J lost 9 bases, and 6 bases stayed unmatched. Data came from immunoSEQ multiplex PCR; TCRdb stores just in-frame clones and leaves some out. The profile shows some 300,000 clones, around 84% of them singletons. This clonotype originated in a man in his 70s with acute or convalescent COVID-19. Sequencing used peripheral blood. J is TRBJ2-7 and V is TRBV7-2; 9 nucleotides align to TRBD2. CDR3 nucleotides: TGTGCCAGCAGCTTGGTAGCGGGAGAGGGGCAGTACTTC. As protein: CASSLVAGEGQYF. Using reference TRBV7-2 and TRBJ2-7 for the parts outside the CDR3, the full variable domain is GAGVSQSPSNKVTEKGKDVELRCDPISGHTALYWYRQSLGQGLEFLIYFQGNSAPDKSGLPSDRFSAERTGGSVSTLTIQRTQQEDSAVYLCASSLVAGEGQYFGPGTRLTVT.